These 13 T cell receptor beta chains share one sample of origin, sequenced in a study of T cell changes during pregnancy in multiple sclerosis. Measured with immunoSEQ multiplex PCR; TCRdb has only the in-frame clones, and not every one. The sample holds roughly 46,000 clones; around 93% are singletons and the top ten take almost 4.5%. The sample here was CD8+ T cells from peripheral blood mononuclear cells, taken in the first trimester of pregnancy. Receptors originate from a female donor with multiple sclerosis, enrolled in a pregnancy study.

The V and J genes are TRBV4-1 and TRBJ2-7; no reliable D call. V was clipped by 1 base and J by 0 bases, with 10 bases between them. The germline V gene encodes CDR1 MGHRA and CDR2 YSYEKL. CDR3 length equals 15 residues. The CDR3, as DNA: TGCGCCAGCAGCCAAGCGGCAGGTAGCTCCTACGAGCAGTACTTC. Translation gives CASSQAAGSSYEQYF.

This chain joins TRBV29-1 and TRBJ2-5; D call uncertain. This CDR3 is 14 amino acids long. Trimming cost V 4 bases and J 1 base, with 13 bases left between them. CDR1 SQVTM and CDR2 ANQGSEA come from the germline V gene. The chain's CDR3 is CSVVGRTSQETQYF. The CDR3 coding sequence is TGCAGCGTTGTTGGCCGAACCTCCCAAGAGACCCAGTACTTC.

The CDR3 DNA is TGTGCCAGCAGCCAAGTCTCCCCTAGCACAGATACGCAGTATTTT. This encodes CASSQVSPSTDTQYF. The chain combines TRBV4-2 with TRBJ2-3; D call uncertain. Trimming pared 1 base from V and 0 bases from J, leaving 8 bases between. The CDR3 loop spans 15 amino acids. Germline V gene sequence: CDR1 LGHNA, CDR2 YNFKEQ.

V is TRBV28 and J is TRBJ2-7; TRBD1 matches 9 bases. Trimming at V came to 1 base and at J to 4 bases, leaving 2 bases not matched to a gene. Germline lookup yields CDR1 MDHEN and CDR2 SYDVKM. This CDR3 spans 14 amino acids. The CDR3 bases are TGTGCCAGCAGTTTATACAGGGGGCAGTACGAGCAGTACTTC. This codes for CASSLYRGQYEQYF.

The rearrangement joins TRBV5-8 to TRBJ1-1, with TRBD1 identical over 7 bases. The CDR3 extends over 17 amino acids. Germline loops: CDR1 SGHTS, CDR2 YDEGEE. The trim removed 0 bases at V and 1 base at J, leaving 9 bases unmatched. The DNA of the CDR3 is TGTGCCAGCAGCTTGGCTCTCGCAGGGGGTCCGAACACTGAAGCTTTCTTT. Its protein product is CASSLALAGGPNTEAFF.

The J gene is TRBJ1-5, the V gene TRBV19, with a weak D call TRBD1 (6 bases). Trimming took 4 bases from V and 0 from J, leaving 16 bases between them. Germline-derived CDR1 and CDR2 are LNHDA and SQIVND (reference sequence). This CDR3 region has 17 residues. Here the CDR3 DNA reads TGTGCCAGTAGTACCGGATACAGGGAATATAGCAATCAGCCCCAGCATTTT. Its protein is CASSTGYREYSNQPQHF. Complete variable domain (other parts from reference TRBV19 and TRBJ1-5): DGGITQSPKYLFRKEGQNVTLSCEQNLNHDAMYWYRQDPGQGLRLIYYSQIVNDFQKGDIAEGYSVSREKKESFPLTVTSAQKNPTAFYLCASSTGYREYSNQPQHFGDGTRLSIL.

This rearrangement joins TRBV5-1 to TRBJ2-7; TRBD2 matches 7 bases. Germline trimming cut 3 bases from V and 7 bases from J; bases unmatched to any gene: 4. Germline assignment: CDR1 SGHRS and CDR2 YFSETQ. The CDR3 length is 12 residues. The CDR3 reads CASSWGGEEQYF. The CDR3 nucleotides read TGCGCCAGCAGCTGGGGGGGGGAAGAGCAGTACTTC.

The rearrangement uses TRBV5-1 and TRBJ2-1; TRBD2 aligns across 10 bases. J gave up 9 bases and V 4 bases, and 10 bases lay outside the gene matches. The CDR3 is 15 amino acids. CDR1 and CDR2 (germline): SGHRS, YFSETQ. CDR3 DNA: TGCGCCAGCAGCGTCTCCAGCGGGAGGGCCGGTGAGCAGTTCTTC. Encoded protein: CASSVSSGRAGEQFF.

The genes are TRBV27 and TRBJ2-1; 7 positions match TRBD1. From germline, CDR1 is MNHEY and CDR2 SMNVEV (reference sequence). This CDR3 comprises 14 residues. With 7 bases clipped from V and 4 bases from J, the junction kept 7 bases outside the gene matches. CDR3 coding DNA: TGTGCCAGCAAGGTAGGGGGCTCGTACAATGAGCAGTTCTTC. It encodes CASKVGGSYNEQFF.

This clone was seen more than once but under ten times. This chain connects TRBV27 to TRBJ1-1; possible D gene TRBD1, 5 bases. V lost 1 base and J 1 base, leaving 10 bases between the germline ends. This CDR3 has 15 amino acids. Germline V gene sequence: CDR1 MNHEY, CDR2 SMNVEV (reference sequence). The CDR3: CASSLWQGGNTEAFF. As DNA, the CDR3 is TGTGCCAGCAGTTTATGGCAGGGCGGGAACACTGAAGCTTTCTTT.

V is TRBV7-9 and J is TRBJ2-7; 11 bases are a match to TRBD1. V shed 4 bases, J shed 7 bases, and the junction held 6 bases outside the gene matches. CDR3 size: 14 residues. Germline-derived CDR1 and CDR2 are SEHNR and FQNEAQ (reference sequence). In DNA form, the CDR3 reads TGTGCCAGCAGCTCCGGACAGGGGGCGTGGGAGCAGTACTTC. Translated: CASSSGQGAWEQYF.

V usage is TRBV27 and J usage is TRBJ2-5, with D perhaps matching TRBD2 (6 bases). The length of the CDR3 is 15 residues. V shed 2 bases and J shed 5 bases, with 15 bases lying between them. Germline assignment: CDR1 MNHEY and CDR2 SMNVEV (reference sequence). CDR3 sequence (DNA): TGTGCCAGCAGTTTAACAGTCGGGGGATTGGAGACCCAGTACTTC. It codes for CASSLTVGGLETQYF.

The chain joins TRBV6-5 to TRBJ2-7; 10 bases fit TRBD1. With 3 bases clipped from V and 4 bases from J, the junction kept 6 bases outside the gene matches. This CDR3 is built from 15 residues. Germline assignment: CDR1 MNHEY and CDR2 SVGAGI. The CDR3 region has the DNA TGTGCCAGCAGTTATGGGGGGGACAGGGGTTACGAGCAGTACTTC. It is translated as CASSYGGDRGYEQYF.